This T cell receptor beta chain comes out of a study of siplizumab effects on memory and regulatory T cells. Of note for this clone: As yet, its antigen is unknown.

The V end was cut by 0 bases, the J end by 4 bases, with 12 bases between. CDR3 length equals 15 residues. Germline values: CDR1 GTSNPN, CDR2 SVGIG (reference sequence). Profiling relied on immunoSEQ multiplex PCR, and the TCRdb table lists in-frame clones only, not all of them. The table has 70,000 to 90,000 clones, over 80% seen once. General study points: Naive versus memory phenotype went unassigned for roughly 75-96% of proliferating CD4+ or CD8+ clones.

Material for sequencing was CD4+ T cells sorted from blood. The sequence derives from a human donor in good health. This rearrangement joins TRBV30 to TRBJ1-4, with no clear D. The chain's CDR3 is CAWSVRRRSNEKLFF. CDR3 DNA: TGTGCCTGGAGTGTACGTCGACGGAGTAATGAAAAACTGTTTTTT.